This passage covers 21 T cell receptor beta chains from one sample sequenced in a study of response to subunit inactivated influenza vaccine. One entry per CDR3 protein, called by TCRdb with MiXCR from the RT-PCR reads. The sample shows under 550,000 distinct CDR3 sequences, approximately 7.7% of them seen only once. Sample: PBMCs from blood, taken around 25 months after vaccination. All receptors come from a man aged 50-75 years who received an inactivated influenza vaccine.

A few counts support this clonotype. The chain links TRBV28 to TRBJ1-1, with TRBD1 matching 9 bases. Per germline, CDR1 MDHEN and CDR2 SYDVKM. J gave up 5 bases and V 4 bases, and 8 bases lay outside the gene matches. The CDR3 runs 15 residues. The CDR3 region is CASSSLQGARTEAFF. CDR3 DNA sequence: TGTGCCAGCAGTTCCCTACAGGGGGCGCGGACTGAAGCTTTCTTT.

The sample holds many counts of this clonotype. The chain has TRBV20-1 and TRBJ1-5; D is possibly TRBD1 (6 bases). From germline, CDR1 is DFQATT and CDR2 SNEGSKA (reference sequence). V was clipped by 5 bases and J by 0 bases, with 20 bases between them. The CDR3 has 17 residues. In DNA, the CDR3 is TGCAGTGCTTCTCGACGAAAACAGGGACCTAGCAATCAGCCCCAGCATTTT. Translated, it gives CSASRRKQGPSNQPQHF.

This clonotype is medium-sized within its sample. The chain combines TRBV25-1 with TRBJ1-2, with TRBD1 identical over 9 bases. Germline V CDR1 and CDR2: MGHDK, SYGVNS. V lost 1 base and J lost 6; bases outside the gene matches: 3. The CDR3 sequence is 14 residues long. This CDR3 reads CASSESGTGNGYTF. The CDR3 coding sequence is TGTGCCAGCAGTGAATCCGGGACAGGGAATGGCTACACCTTC.

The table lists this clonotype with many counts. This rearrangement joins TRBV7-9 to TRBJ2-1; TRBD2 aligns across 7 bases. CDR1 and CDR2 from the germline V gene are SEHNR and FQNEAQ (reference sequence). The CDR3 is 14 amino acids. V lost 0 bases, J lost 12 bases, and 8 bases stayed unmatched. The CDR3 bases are TGTGCCAGCAGCTTAGCGGTCCCAAGGGAGGGGCAGTTCTTC. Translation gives CASSLAVPREGQFF. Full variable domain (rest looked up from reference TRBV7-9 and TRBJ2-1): DTGVSQNPRHKITKRGQNVTFRCDPISEHNRLYWYRQTLGQGPEFLTYFQNEAQLEKSRLLSDRFSAERPKGSFSTLEIQRTEQGDSAMYLCASSLAVPREGQFFGPGTRLTVL.

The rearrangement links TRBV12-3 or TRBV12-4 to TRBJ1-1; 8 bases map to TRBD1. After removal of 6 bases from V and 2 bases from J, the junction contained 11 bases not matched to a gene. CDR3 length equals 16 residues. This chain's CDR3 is CASSSPPGQVNTEAFF. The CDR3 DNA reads TGTGCCAGCAGCTCACCCCCGGGACAGGTAAACACTGAAGCTTTCTTT.

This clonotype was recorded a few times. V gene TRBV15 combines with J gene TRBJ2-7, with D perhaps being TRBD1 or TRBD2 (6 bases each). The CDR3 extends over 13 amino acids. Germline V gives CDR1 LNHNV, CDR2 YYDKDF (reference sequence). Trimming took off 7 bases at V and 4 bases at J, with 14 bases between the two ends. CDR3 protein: CATKVGGTYEQYF. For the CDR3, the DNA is TGTGCCACCAAAGTAGGGGGGACGTACGAGCAGTACTTC.

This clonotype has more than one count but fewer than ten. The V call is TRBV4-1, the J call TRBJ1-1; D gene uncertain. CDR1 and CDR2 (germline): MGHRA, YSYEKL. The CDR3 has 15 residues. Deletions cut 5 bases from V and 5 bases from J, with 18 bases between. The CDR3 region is CASSRTGRSWTEAFF. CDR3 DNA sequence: TGCGCCAGCAGCAGAACGGGTAGGTCTTGGACTGAAGCTTTCTTT.

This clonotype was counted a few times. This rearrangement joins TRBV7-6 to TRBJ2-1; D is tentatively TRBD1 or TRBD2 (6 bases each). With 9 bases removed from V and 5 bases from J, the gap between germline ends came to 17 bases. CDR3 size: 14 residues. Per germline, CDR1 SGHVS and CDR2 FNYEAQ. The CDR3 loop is CASRWGARDNEQFF. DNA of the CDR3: TGTGCCAGTAGATGGGGGGCCCGAGACAATGAGCAGTTCTTC. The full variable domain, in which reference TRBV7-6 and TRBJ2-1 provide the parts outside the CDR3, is GAGVSQSPRYKVTKRGQDVALRCDPISGHVSLYWYRQALGQGPEFLTYFNYEAQQDKSGLPNDRFSAERPEGSISTLTIQRTEQRDSAMYRCASRWGARDNEQFFGPGTRLTVL.

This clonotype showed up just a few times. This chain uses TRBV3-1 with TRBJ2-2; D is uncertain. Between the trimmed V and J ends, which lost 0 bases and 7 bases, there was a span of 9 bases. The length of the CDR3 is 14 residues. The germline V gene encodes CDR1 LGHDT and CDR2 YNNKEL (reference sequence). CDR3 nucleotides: TGTGCCAGCAGCCAAGAGGTTTCGAGCGGGGAGCTGTTTTTT. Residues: CASSQEVSSGELFF.

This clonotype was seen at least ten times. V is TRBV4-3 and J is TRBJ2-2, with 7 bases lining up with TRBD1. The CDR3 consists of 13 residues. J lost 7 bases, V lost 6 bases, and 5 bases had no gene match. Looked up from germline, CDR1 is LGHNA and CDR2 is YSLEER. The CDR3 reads CASRRDRVGELFF. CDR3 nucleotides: TGCGCCAGCAGGCGAGACAGGGTCGGGGAGCTGTTTTTT.

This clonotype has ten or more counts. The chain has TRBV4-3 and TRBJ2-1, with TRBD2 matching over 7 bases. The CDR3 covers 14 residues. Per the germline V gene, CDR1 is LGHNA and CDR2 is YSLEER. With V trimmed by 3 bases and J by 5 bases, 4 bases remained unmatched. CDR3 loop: CASSQSAGNNEQFF. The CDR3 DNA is TGCGCCAGCAGCCAGTCAGCGGGGAACAATGAGCAGTTCTTC.

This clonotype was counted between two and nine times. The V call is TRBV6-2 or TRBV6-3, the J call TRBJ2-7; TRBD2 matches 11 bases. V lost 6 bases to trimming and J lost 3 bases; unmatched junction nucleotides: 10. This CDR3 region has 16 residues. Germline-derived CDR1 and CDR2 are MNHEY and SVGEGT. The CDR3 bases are TGTGCCAGCAGCCCGGGACTAGCGGCGAGGGGCTACGAGCAGTACTTC. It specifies CASSPGLAARGYEQYF.

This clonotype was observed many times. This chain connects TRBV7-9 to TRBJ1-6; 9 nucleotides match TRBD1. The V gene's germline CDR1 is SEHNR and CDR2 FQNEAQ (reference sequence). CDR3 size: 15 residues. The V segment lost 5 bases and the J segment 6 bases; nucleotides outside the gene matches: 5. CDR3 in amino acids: CASSASGQGNSPLHF. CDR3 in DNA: TGTGCCAGCAGCGCCTCGGGACAGGGTAATTCACCCCTCCACTTT.

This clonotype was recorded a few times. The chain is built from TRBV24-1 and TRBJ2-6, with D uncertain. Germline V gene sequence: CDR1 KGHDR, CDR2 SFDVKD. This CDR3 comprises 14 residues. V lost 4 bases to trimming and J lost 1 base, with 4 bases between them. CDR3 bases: TGTGCCACCAGTGACATTTCTGGGGCCAACGTCCTGACTTTC. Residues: CATSDISGANVLTF.

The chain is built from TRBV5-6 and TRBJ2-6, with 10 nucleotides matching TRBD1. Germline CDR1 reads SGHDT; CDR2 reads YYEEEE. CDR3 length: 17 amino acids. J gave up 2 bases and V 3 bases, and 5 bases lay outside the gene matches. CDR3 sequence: CASSSPDRGTGANVLTF. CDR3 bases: TGTGCCAGCAGCTCCCCGGACAGGGGGACTGGGGCCAACGTCCTGACTTTC.

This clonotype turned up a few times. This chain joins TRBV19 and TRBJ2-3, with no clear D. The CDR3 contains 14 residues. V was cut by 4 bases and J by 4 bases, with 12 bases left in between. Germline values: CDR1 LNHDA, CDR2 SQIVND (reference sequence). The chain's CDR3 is CASSRARVADTQYF. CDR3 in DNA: TGTGCCAGTAGTAGGGCCCGAGTCGCAGATACGCAGTATTTT.

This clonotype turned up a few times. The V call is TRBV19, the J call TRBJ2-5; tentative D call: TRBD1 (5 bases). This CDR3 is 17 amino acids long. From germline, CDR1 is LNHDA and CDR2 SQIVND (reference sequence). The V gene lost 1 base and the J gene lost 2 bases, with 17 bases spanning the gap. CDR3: CASSIGGLGALQETQYF. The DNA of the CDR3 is TGTGCCAGTAGTATAGGAGGCCTTGGGGCCTTGCAAGAGACCCAGTACTTC.

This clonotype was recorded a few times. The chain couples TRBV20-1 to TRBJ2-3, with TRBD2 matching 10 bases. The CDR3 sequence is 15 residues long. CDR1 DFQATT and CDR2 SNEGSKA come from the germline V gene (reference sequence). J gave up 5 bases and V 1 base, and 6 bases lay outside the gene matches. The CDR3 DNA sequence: TGCAGTGCTAGAGTGTCTAGCGGGGGTCTAGATACGCAGTATTTT. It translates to CSARVSSGGLDTQYF.

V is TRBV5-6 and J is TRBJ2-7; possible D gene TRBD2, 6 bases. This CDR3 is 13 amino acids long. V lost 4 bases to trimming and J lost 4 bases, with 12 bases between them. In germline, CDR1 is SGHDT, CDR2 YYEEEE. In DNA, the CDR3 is TGTGCCAGCAGCACCGGGACTCCTTACGAGCAGTACTTC. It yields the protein CASSTGTPYEQYF.

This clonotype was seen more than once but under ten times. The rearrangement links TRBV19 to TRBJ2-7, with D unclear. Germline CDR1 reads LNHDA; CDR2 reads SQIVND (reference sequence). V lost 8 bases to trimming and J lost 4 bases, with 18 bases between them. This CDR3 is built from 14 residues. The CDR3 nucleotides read TGTGCCAGTTCACGTGAAGGCGGATTTTACGAGCAGTACTTC. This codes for CASSREGGFYEQYF.

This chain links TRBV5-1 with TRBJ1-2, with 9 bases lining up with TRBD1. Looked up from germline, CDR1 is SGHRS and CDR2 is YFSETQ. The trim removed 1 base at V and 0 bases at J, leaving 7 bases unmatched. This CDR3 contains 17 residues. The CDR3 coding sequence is TGCGCCAGCAGCTTGAGCAAACGACAGGGGGCTAACTATGGCTACACCTTC. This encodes CASSLSKRQGANYGYTF.